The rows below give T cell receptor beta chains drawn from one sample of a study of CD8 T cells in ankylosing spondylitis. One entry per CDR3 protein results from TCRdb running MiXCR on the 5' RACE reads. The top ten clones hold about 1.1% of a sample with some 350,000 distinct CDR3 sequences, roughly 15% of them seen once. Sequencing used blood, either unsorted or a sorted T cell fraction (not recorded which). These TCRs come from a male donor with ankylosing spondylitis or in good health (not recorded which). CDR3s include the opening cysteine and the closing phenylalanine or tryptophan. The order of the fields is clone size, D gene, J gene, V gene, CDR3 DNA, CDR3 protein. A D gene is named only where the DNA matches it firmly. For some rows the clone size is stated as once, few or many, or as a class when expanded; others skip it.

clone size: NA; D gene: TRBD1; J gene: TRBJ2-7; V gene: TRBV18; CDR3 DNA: TGTGCCAGCTCACCACGAGGGACAGGGATCAACGAGCAGTACTTC; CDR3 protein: CASSPRGTGINEQYF
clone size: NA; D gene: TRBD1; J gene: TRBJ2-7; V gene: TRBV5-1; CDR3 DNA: TGCGCCAGCAGCTCCGGGACAGGGGGGGGCGAGCAGTACTTC; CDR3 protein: CASSSGTGGGEQYF
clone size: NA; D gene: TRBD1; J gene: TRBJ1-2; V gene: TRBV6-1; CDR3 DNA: TGTGCCAGCAGTGACCGGGACAGGGTCTATGGCTACACCTTC; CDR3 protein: CASSDRDRVYGYTF
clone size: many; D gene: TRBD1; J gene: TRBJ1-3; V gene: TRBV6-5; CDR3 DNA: TGTGCCAGCAGTTACCGGACAGGTGGAAACACCATATATTTT; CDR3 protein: CASSYRTGGNTIYF
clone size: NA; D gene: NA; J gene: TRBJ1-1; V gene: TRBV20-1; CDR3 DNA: TGCAGTGCTAGGCCCCTGGGGGTGAACACTGAAGCTTTCTTT; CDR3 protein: CSARPLGVNTEAFF
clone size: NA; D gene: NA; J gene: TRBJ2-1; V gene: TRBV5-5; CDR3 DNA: TGTGCCAGCAGCTTGGAACCTGAGTACAATGAGCAGTTCTTC; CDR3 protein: CASSLEPEYNEQFF
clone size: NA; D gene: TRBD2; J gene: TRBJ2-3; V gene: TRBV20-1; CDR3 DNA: TGCAGTGCTAGAGAGCCTAGCGGGAGGGACACAGATACGCAGTATTTT; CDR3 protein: CSAREPSGRDTDTQYF
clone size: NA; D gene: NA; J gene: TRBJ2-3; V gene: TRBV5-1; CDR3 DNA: TGCGCCAGCAGCTTCTCTCCGAGGGGGGGCCCGGATACGCAGTATTTT; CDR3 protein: CASSFSPRGGPDTQYF
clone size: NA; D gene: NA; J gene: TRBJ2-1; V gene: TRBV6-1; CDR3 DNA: TGTGCCAGCAGTGAACAAGCGATAACCTACAATGAGCAGTTCTTC; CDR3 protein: CASSEQAITYNEQFF
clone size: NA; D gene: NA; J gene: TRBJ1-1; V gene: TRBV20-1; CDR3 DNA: TGCAGTGCTAGAGATTACAGGTTCCAGGGGGAAGCTTTCTTT; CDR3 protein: CSARDYRFQGEAFF
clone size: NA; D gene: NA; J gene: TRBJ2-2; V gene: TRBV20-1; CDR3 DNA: TGCAGTGCTAGAGACCGGTGGGCATCACTCCCGGGCACCGGGGAGCTGTTTTTT; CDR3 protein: CSARDRWASLPGTGELFF
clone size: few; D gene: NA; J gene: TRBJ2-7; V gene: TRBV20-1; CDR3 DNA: TGCAGTGCCCCTCCGGACAACCGGCGCGAGCAGTACTTC; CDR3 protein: CSAPPDNRREQYF
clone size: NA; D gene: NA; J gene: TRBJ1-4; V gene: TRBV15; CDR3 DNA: TGTGCCACCAAGGCCGCAACTAATGAAAAACTGTTTTTT; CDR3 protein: CATKAATNEKLFF
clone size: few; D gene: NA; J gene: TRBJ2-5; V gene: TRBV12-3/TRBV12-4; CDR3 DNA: TGTGCCAGCAGCCACGAGGGGAGGAGAGAGACCCAGTACTTC; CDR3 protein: CASSHEGRRETQYF
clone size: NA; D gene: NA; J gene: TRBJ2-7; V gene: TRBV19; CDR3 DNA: TGTGCCAGTAGGAGCGGGCTGCCACCGTACGAGCAGTACTTC; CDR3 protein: CASRSGLPPYEQYF
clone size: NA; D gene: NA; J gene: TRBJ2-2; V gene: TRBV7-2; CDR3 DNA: TGTGCCAGCAGCTTAGCGATCGGGACCGGGGAGCTGTTTTTT; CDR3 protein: CASSLAIGTGELFF
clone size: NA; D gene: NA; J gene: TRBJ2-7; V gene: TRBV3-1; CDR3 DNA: TGTGCCAGCAGCCAAAGACTTCACGAGCAGTACTTC; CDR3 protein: CASSQRLHEQYF
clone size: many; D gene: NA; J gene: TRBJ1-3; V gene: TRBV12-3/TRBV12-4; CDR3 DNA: TGTGCCAGCAGTTTTGGGGTATCTGGAAACACCATATATTTT; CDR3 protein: CASSFGVSGNTIYF
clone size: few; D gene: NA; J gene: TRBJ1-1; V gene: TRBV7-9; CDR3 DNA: TGTGCCAGCAGCTCCCCTAGCACAGTTCCGGGCACTGAAGCTTTCTTT; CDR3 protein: CASSSPSTVPGTEAFF
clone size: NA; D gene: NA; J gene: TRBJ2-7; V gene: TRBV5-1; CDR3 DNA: TGCGCCAGCAGCTTGGACAGCGCCTACGAGCAGTACTTC; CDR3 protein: CASSLDSAYEQYF